The rows below give T cell receptor beta chains drawn from one sample of a study of CD8 T cells in Susac syndrome. TCRdb redid the calling of the immunoSEQ multiplex PCR reads with MiXCR, one entry per CDR3 protein. This sample has roughly 140,000 distinct CDR3 sequences, with just under 97% found just once. The sequenced sample was CD8+ T cells from PBMCs. These receptors all come from a human donor with multiple sclerosis. Each CDR3 is given with its conserved first and last residue.

V: TRBV30
CDR3: CAWSQDRLNQPQHF

V: TRBV30
CDR3: CAWSGYNEAFF

V: TRBV29-1
CDR3: CSVAGGDSNYGYTF

V: TRBV12-3/TRBV12-4
CDR3: CASRPEGRDGYTF

V: TRBV12-5
CDR3: CASGLGRLWETQYF

V: TRBV29-1
CDR3: CSIRTPNEQFF

V: TRBV7-9
CDR3: CASSAQGLGSEAFF

V: TRBV7-9
CDR3: CASSLDGGEEDEKLFF

V: TRBV3-1
CDR3: CASSQWGSPLHF

V: TRBV3-1
CDR3: CASSHPSGLAKNIQYF

V: TRBV6-5
CDR3: CASGAGSSQPQHF

V: TRBV19
CDR3: CASSPLSRESPLHF

V: TRBV12-3/TRBV12-4
CDR3: CASSFRDRTGELFF

V: TRBV30
CDR3: CAWSVGYQPQHF

V: TRBV12-3/TRBV12-4
CDR3: CASSSSDRVDGYTF

V: TRBV27
CDR3: CAILIRVPRETQYF

V: TRBV27
CDR3: CASGGLASDTQYF

V: TRBV4-1
CDR3: CASSPGGTSGEANTGELFF

V: TRBV5-1
CDR3: CASSLEGPSTDTQYF

V: TRBV20-1
CDR3: CSASGTGNSYEQYF

V: TRBV5-1
CDR3: CASSLLGPGGGGNSPLHF

V: TRBV12-3/TRBV12-4
CDR3: CASRRSLYNEQFF

V: TRBV3-1
CDR3: CASSQYLPPGGETQYF

V: TRBV29-1
CDR3: CSSPGGSGYTF

V: TRBV7-9
CDR3: CASSRWDRGDEQYF

V: TRBV4-2
CDR3: CASSPTRDPYYNEQFF

V: TRBV6-5
CDR3: CASTPSGNLNEKLFF

V: TRBV2
CDR3: CASVPGTGIYEQYF

V: TRBV29-1
CDR3: CSVTGARDTQYF

V: TRBV4-1
CDR3: CASSPIQGPFYEQYF